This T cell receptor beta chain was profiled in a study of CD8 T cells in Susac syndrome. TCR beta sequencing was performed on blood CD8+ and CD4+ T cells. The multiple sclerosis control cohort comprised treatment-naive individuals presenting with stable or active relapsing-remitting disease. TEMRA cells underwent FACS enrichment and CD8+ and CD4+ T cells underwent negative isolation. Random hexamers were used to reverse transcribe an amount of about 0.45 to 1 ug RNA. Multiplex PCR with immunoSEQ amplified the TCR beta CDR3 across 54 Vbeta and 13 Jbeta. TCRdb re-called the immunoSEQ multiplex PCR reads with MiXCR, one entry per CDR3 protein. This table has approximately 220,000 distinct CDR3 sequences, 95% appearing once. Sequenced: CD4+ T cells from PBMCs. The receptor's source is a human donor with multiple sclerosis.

The CDR3 DNA follows: TGTGCCAGCAGTCCCGGGACTAGCGGGCATCCAGATACGCAGTATTTT. Protein: CASSPGTSGHPDTQYF. The chain links TRBV12-3 or TRBV12-4 to TRBJ2-3; 12 bases match TRBD2. The CDR3 consists of 16 residues. Unmatched junction bases numbered 7, after V lost 5 bases and J lost 4 bases.